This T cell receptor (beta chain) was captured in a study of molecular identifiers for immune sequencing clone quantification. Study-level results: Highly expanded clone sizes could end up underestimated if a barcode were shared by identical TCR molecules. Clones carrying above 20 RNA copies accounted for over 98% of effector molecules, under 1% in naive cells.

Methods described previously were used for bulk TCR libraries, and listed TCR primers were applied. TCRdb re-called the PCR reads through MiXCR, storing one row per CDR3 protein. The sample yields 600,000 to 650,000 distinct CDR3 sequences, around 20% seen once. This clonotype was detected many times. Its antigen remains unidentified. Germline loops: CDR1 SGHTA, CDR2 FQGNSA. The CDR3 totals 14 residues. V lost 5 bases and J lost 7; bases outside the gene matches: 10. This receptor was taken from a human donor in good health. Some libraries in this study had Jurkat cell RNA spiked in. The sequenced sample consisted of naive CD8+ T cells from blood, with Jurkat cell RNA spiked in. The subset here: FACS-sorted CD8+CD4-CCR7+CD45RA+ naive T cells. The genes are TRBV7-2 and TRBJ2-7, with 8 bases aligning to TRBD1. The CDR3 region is CASSQRTGISEQYF. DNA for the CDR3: TGTGCCAGCAGCCAAAGGACAGGGATAAGTGAGCAGTACTTC.